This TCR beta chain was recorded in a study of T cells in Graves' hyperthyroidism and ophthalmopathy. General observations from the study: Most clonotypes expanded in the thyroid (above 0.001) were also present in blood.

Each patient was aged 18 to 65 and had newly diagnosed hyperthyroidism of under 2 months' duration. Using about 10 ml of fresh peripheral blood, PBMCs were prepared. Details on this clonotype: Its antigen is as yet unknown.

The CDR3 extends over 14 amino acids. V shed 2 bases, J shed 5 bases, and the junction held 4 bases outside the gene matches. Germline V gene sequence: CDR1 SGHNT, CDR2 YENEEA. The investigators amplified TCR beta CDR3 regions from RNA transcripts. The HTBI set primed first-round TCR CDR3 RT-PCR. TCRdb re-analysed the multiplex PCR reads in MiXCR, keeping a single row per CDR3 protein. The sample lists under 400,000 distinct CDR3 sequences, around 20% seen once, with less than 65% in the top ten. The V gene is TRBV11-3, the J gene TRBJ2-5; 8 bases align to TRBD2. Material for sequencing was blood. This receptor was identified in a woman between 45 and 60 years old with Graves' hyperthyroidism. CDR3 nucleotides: TGTGCCAGCAGCTTAATAGCGGGAATGGAGACCCAGTACTTC. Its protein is CASSLIAGMETQYF.